The sequence of this T cell receptor beta chain was determined in a study of cytomegalovirus exposure and HLA in healthy donors. PCR involved 60 Vbeta and 13 Jbeta primers. The assay was immunoSEQ multiplex PCR, and TCRdb's table has in-frame clones only and misses some. The sample includes just over 150,000 clones, 86% of them seen just once. There are 15 residues in the CDR3. The J segment lost 1 base and the V segment lost 5 bases, leaving 5 bases of the junction unmatched. Germline assignment: CDR1 SGHAT and CDR2 FQDESV (reference sequence). This sequence was found in a woman between 18 and 29 years old in good health and CMV-seronegative. V is TRBV11-1 and J is TRBJ2-7, with 10 positions matching TRBD2. Sequenced: PBMCs. Here the CDR3 DNA reads TGTGCCAGCAGCCCAAGCGGGAGGGGATCCTACGAGCAGTACTTC. Translated, it gives CASSPSGRGSYEQYF.